The entry that follows covers one T cell receptor (beta chain) sequence. Trimming left V 4 bases short and J 0 bases short, with 11 bases between. Germline V gene lookup returns CDR1 SGDLS and CDR2 YYNGEE. The CDR3 contains 15 residues. Clones were sequenced by immunoSEQ multiplex PCR, and TCRdb holds only the in-frame ones, with some missing. The sample lists 150,000 to 200,000 clones, 81% occurring once. The record originates from a study of blood T cell repertoires in COVID-19. The source of this sequence is a man aged 55-75 years with active or convalescent COVID-19. The chain has TRBV9 and TRBJ2-1; D unclear. Sequenced material: peripheral blood. The CDR3 DNA is TGTGCCAGCAGCTCAGAGGCAGACTCCTACAATGAGCAGTTCTTC. This sequence encodes CASSSEADSYNEQFF. Full variable domain (rest looked up from reference TRBV9 and TRBJ2-1): DSGVTQTPKHLITATGQRVTLRCSPRSGDLSVYWYQQSLDQGLQFLIQYYNGEERAKGNILERFSAQQFPDLHSELNLSSLELGDSALYFCASSSEADSYNEQFFGPGTRLTVL.